The entry that follows covers one TCR beta chain sequence. The antigen remains unidentified. The donors comprised healthy bone marrow donors. The data were obtained in a study of cytomegalovirus exposure and HLA in healthy donors. Whole-study results and caveats: The study carried out a later analysis of TCR beta sequences. It associated some 15,000 of them with specific HLA alleles at a false discovery rate of 0.05. Relative to the approximately 700-donor mean, N-insertions were reportedly fewer in an Asian-associated ancestry cluster in a later analysis. Some public TCRs appeared in many individuals, while most sequences were rare.

Amplification used 60 Vbeta primers and 13 Jbeta primers. Some clones are missing from TCRdb's copy, which holds only in-frame ones; the method was immunoSEQ multiplex PCR. This table has 230,000 or so clones, 92% appearing once. The specimen was PBMCs. The source is a girl aged 2-10 years in good health and CMV-seronegative.

The CDR3 sequence: CASSVTSGSGEQYF. In DNA form, the CDR3 reads TGTGCCAGCAGCGTAACTAGCGGGAGTGGCGAGCAGTACTTC. This chain joins TRBV9 and TRBJ2-7, with TRBD2 matching over 11 bases. The CDR3 runs to 14 residues. In germline, CDR1 is SGDLS, CDR2 YYNGEE. Trimming removed 1 base from V and 6 bases from J; junction bases left unmatched: 3.